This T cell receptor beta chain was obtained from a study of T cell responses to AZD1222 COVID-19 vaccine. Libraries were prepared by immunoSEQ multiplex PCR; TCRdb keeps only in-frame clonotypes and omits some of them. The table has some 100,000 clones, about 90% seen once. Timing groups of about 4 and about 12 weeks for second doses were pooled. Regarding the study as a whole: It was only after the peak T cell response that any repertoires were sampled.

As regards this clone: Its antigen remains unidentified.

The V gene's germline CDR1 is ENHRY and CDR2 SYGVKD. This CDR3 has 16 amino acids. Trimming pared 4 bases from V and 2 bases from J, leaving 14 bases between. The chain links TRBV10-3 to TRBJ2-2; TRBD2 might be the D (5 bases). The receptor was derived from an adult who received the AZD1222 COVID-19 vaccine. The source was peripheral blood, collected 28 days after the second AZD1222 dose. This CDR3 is CAISAKAELNTGELFF. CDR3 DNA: TGTGCCATCAGTGCAAAAGCGGAGCTTAACACCGGGGAGCTGTTTTTT.